This TCR beta chain was sequenced in a study of cytomegalovirus exposure and HLA in healthy donors. Background on the study: The Caucasian-associated ancestry cluster held over 65% of more than 350 genotyped donors. Findings of the study overall: Later analysis demonstrated an association between a missense DCLRE1C variant and TCR beta V- and J-gene trimming. Specific recognition of CMV antigens was confirmed in vitro for a few chains (all CMV-associated).

This PCR relied on a set of 60 Vbeta primers and 13 Jbeta primers. Measured with immunoSEQ multiplex PCR; TCRdb has only the in-frame clones, and not every one. Here the sample spans some 99,000 clones, around 74% being singletons. The CDR3 contains 14 residues. CDR1 is SQVTM, CDR2 ANQGSEA, per germline. V was pared by 4 bases and J by 4 bases, with 16 bases between. On this clone itself: Its antigen is as yet unknown.

Sequenced: PBMCs. This TCR was recovered from a male donor in good health and CMV-seronegative. The gene calls are TRBV29-1 and TRBJ1-1; the D is unclear. The CDR3 DNA sequence: TGCAGCGTTGTGGGAGAGACCCGGGGCACTGAAGCTTTCTTT. It codes for CSVVGETRGTEAFF.